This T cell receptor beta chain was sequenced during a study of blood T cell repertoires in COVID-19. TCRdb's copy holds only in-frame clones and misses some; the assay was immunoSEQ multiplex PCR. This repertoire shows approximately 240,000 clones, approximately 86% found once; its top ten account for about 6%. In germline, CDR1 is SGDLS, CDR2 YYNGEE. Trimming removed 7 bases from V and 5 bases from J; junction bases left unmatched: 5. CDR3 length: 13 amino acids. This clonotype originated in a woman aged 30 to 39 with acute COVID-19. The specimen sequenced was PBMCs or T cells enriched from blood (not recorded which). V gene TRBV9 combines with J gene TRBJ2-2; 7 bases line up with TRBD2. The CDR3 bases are TGTGCCAGCTCATGGGGGGGTACCGGGGAGCTGTTTTTT. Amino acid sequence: CASSWGGTGELFF.